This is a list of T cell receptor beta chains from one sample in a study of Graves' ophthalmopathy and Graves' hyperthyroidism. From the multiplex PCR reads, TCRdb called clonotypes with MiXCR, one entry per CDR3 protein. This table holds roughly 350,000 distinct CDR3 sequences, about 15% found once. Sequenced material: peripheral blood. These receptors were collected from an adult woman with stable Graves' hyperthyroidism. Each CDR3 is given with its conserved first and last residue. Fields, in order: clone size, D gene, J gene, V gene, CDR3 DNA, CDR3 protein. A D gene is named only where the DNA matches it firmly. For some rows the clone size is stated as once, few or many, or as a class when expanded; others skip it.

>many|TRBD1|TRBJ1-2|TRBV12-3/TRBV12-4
TGTGCCAGCAGACCCCAGCCGGGACAGAAAATCATTAACTATGGCTTCACCTTC
CASRPQPGQKIINYGFTF
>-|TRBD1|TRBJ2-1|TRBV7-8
TGTGCCAGCAGCTCCGGACAGGGATCCTACAATGAGCAGTTCTTC
CASSSGQGSYNEQFF
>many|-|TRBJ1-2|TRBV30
TGTGCCTGGACGAAATGGTATCCCCGGGACGGCGATGGTGGCTACACCTTC
CAWTKWYPRDGDGGYTF
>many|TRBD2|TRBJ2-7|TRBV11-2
TGTGCCAGCAGCTTACAATCGACTAGCGGGAGCTACGAGCAGTACTTC
CASSLQSTSGSYEQYF
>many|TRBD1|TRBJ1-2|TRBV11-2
TGTGCCAGCAGACACACAGGGGGGTATGGCTACACCTTC
CASRHTGGYGYTF
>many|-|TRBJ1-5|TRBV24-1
TGTGCCACCAGTGATAGTGGGGCAGAACAGTACAATCAGCCCCAGCATTTT
CATSDSGAEQYNQPQHF
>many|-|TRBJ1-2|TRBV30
TGTGCCTGGAGTGTATCCCTATCCAGGGGTGGCTACACCTTC
CAWSVSLSRGGYTF
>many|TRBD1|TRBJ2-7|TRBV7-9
TGTGCCACCGACAGGACAGGGGGGATCTACGAGCAGTACTTC
CATDRTGGIYEQYF
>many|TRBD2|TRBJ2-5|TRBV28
TGTGCCAGCAGTCCCGGGGGGGCGAGGGTGCGAGCCCAGTACTTC
CASSPGGARVRAQYF
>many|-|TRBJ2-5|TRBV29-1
TGCAGCGTTGAACGGCAGGGTGGGGAGACCCAGTACTTC
CSVERQGGETQYF
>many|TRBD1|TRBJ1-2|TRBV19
TGTGCCAGTAGTGCACAGGACAGGGGCTACACCTTC
CASSAQDRGYTF
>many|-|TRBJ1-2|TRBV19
TGTGCCAGTATCAGCTCTGGGACTAACTATGGCTACACCTTC
CASISSGTNYGYTF
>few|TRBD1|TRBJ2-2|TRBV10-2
TGCGCCAGCAGCCCATGGACAGGGGGCGTAGGGACCGGGGAGCTGTTTTTT
CASSPWTGGVGTGELFF
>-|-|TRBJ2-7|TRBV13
TGTGCCAGCAGTGTTACAGGTGTCTACGAGCAGTACTTC
CASSVTGVYEQYF
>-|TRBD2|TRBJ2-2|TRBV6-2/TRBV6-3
TGTGCCAGCAGCCCAACTAGCGTCATGAACACCGGGGATCTGTTTTTT
CASSPTSVMNTGDLFF
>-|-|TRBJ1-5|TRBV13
TGTGCCAGCAGCAAGCAGGGGAATCAGCCCCAGCATTTT
CASSKQGNQPQHF
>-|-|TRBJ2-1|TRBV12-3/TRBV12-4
TGTGCCAGCAGTCCGACAGGAGGATCCTACAATGAGCAGTTCTTC
CASSPTGGSYNEQFF
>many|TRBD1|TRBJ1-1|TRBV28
TGTGCCAGCAGTCGATCGACAGGGGGGACTGGGAGCACTGAAGCTTTCTTT
CASSRSTGGTGSTEAFF
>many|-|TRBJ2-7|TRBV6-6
TGTGCCAGCAGTTACTCTTTCGGAGGCGAGCAGTACTTC
CASSYSFGGEQYF
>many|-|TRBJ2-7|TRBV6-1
TGTGCCAGCAGTGAAATATGGCAGGGTAAAGGAGAGCAGTACTTC
CASSEIWQGKGEQYF
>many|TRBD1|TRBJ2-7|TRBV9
TGTGCCAGCAGCGTATCCCCCGGGACAGGAGGATACGAGCAGTACTTC
CASSVSPGTGGYEQYF
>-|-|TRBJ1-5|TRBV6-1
TGTGCCAGCAGTGAAAATGGGCAGGGTGGCGTGAGCAATCAGCCCCAGCATTTT
CASSENGQGGVSNQPQHF
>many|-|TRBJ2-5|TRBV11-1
TGTGCCAGCAGCCTAAAGGGCAGGGGCCTAGGGTCCGAAGAGACCCAGTACTTC
CASSLKGRGLGSEETQYF
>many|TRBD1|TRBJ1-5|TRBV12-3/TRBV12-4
TGTGCCAGCAGTTCCGTGGACAGGGGAAATCAGCCCCAGCATTTT
CASSSVDRGNQPQHF
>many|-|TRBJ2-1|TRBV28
TGTGCCAGCAGGTGGGGGGGCCGGTACAATGAGCAGTTCTTC
CASRWGGRYNEQFF
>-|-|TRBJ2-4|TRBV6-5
TGTGCCAGCAGTTACCCTTCCCTGAGAGCCAAAAACATTCAGTACTTC
CASSYPSLRAKNIQYF
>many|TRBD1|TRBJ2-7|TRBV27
TGTGCCAGCAGTTTATCACAGGGGGTGCAAAGCGAGCAGTACTTC
CASSLSQGVQSEQYF
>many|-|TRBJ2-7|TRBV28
TGTGCCAGCAGTCCAAGGGCGGTCCGAGACTACCGTCCGTACTTC
CASSPRAVRDYRPYF
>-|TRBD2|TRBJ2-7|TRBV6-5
TGTGCCAGCAGTTACGGGGGGACTAGCGGGTTCGAGCAGTACTTC
CASSYGGTSGFEQYF
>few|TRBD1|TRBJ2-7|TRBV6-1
TGTGCCAGCAGTCCGGACAGGTGGAACTACGAGCAGTACTTC
CASSPDRWNYEQYF
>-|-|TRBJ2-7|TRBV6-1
TGTGCCGGCTTCAGGGGCCTCCCTTCCTACGAGCAGTACTTC
CAGFRGLPSYEQYF
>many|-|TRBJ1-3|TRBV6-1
TGTGCCAGCAGTATGAGGGAGCTAGACTCTGGAAACACCATATATTTT
CASSMRELDSGNTIYF
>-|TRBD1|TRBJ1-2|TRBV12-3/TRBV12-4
TGTGCCAGCGCAGAACAGGGGGAGTTCGGTGGCTACACCTTC
CASAEQGEFGGYTF
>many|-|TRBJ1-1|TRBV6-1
TGTGCCAGCACCCAACCGGGTAGGGTCACTGAAGCTTTCTTT
CASTQPGRVTEAFF